The rows below give T cell receptor beta chains drawn from one sample of a study of blood T cell repertoires in COVID-19. Profiled with immunoSEQ multiplex PCR; TCRdb holds only in-frame clones, not every one. The sample has about 200,000 clones, around 90% seen once; the top ten hold 0.6% to 0.8%. Sequences were obtained from peripheral blood. Receptors originate from a man in his forties or fifties with acute or convalescent COVID-19. CDR3s include the opening cysteine and the closing phenylalanine or tryptophan. Each record gives: D gene, clone size, J gene, V gene, CDR3 protein, CDR3 DNA. D genes are given only for firm matches. The size of a clone is reported for some rows only, either as once, few or many, or as a class for expanded clones.

>TRBD2|-|TRBJ2-1|TRBV5-1
CASSFQAGVAYNEQFF
TGCGCCAGCAGCTTCCAAGCGGGAGTCGCCTACAATGAGCAGTTCTTC
>-|-|TRBJ2-3|TRBV19
CASKAVSTDTQYF
TGTGCCAGTAAAGCGGTTAGCACAGATACGCAGTATTTT
>-|-|TRBJ1-1|TRBV29-1
CSAGTGMNTEAFF
TGCAGCGCCGGTACAGGGATGAACACTGAAGCTTTCTTT
>TRBD2|once|TRBJ2-5|TRBV5-4
CASSSLATETQYF
TGTGCCAGCAGCTCACTAGCGACAGAGACCCAGTACTTC
>-|-|TRBJ2-2|TRBV7-2
CASSLAGTDTGELFF
TGTGCCAGCAGCTTAGCAGGTACAGACACCGGGGAGCTGTTTTTT
>-|-|TRBJ2-3|TRBV4-3
CASSQNPSPDTQYF
TGCGCCAGCAGCCAAAACCCGAGCCCAGATACGCAGTATTTT
>-|-|TRBJ2-1|TRBV4-2
CASSQQLVGGGGDEQFF
TGTGCCAGCAGCCAGCAGCTTGTAGGTGGGGGGGGCGATGAGCAGTTCTTC
>TRBD1|-|TRBJ1-2|TRBV9
CASSVAARHETGQGYTF
TGTGCCAGCAGCGTCGCCGCCAGACACGAGACAGGGCAGGGCTACACCTTC
>-|-|TRBJ1-5|TRBV10-3
CAISDPGGQPQHF
TGTGCCATCAGTGACCCAGGAGGTCAGCCCCAGCATTTT
>TRBD1|once|TRBJ1-1|TRBV6-5
CASSYSGTGAGTEAFF
TGTGCCAGCAGTTACTCGGGTACAGGGGCGGGCACTGAAGCTTTCTTT
>TRBD2|-|TRBJ2-3|TRBV20-1
CSASVAGLPDTQYF
TGCAGTGCTAGTGTAGCGGGGTTACCAGATACGCAGTATTTT
>-|-|TRBJ2-2|TRBV29-1
CSVRNTGELFF
TGCAGCGTCAGAAACACCGGGGAGCTGTTTTTT
>-|-|TRBJ2-3|TRBV27
CASSPRGYGDTQYF
TGTGCCAGCAGTCCCAGGGGCTACGGGGATACGCAGTATTTT
>-|-|TRBJ2-7|TRBV7-6
CASSSRVNGFYEQYF
TGTGCCAGCAGCAGCCGGGTCAACGGCTTCTACGAGCAGTACTTC
>-|-|TRBJ1-1|TRBV3-1/TRBV3-2
CASSQGPGEGAEAFF
TGTGCCAGCAGCCAAGGGCCAGGGGAGGGGGCTGAAGCTTTCTTT
>TRBD1|-|TRBJ2-2|TRBV10-3
CAISERDRGLAGELFF
TGTGCCATCAGTGAGCGGGACAGGGGGCTTGCGGGGGAGCTGTTTTTT
>-|-|TRBJ2-2|TRBV29-1
CSVERQGNTGELFF
TGCAGCGTTGAAAGGCAGGGGAACACCGGGGAGCTGTTTTTT
>-|-|TRBJ1-6|TRBV3-1/TRBV3-2
CASSHPFGPRNSPLHF
TGTGCCAGCAGCCACCCATTCGGTCCTCGAAATTCACCCCTCCACTTT
>TRBD2|-|TRBJ2-1|TRBV3-1/TRBV3-2
CASSPPAGWSNEQFF
TGTGCCAGCAGCCCCCCAGCGGGATGGTCCAATGAGCAGTTCTTC
>TRBD1|-|TRBJ2-7|TRBV5-1
CASSLWSSGQGRNEQYF
TGCGCCAGCAGCTTGTGGTCGTCTGGACAGGGTAGGAACGAGCAGTACTTC
>TRBD1|-|TRBJ2-7|TRBV4-1
CASSQDHRTGDEQYF
TGCGCCAGCAGCCAAGATCACAGGACAGGGGACGAGCAGTACTTC
>TRBD1|-|TRBJ2-2|TRBV10-1
CASSEGRTGNTGELFF
TGCGCCAGCAGTGAAGGAAGGACAGGGAACACCGGGGAGCTGTTTTTT